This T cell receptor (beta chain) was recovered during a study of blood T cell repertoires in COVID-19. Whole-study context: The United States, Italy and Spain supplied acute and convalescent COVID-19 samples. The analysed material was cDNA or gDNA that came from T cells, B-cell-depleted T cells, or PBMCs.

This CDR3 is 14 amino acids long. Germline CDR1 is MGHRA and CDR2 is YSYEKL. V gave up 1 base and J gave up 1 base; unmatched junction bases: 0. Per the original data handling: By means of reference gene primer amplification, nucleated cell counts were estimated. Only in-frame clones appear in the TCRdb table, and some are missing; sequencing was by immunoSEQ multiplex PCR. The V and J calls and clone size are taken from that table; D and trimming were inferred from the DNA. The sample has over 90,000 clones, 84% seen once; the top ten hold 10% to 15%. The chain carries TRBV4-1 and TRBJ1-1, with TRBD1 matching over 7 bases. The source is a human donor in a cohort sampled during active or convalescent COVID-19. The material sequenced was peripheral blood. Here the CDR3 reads CASSQGQGNTEAFF. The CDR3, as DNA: TGCGCCAGCAGCCAAGGACAGGGGAACACTGAAGCTTTCTTT.